This TCR beta chain was captured by sequencing in a study of graft-versus-host responses after intestinal transplantation. On the study more broadly: Multivisceral, liver-intestinal, or isolated intestinal transplants were received by the recipients.

Assay: immunoSEQ multiplex PCR; the TCRdb copy retains only in-frame clones and omits some. Of about 4,600 clones in the sample, 25% to 30% are singletons; the top ten hold about 4.7%. Plates contained around 200,000 CFSE-labeled responder cells and around 200,000 irradiated, violet-dye-labeled stimulator cells. The CDR3 length is 16 residues. Germline lookup yields CDR1 MNHEY and CDR2 SVGAGI. This clone was counted a few times. A much larger clone sits a single nucleotide away, making a read error possible. The receptor was isolated from a human patient who received an intestinal transplant. The chain recombines TRBV6-5 with TRBJ1-3; perhaps TRBD1 as D (6 bases). The material sequenced was alloreactive CD4+ T cells from a mixed lymphocyte reaction culture, taken before intestinal transplant. The subset denotes: CFSE-low proliferating T cells sorted from roughly six-day pre-transplant mixed lymphocyte reaction (GvH or HvG direction). DNA for the CDR3: TGTTCCAGCAGTTACTCCCGAGGGGGGTTGGGAAACACCATATATTTT. It is translated as CSSSYSRGGLGNTIYF.